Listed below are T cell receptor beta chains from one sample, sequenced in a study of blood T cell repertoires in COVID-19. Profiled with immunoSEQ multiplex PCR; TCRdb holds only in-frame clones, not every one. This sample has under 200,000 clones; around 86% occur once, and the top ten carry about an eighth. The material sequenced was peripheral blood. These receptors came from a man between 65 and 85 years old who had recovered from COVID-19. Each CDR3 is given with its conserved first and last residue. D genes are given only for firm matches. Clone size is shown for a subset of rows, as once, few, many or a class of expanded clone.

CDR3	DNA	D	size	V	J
CASSPWTGSDEQYF	TGTGCCAGCAGCCCCTGGACAGGGTCTGACGAGCAGTACTTC	TRBD1	NA	TRBV14	TRBJ2-7
CATSSAYIRDYNEQFF	TGTGCCACCAGCAGTGCCTACATCAGGGATTACAATGAGCAGTTCTTC	NA	NA	TRBV15	TRBJ2-1
CASSFAGLGNTGELFF	TGTGCCAGCAGCTTCGCCGGACTAGGGAACACCGGGGAGCTGTTTTTT	TRBD2	NA	TRBV7-9	TRBJ2-2
CASRLSAGSKNSPLHF	TGTGCCAGCAGACTTTCGGCGGGGTCGAAAAATTCACCCCTCCACTTT	NA	NA	TRBV3-1/TRBV3-2	TRBJ1-6
CASSLGTGVNNEQFF	TGTGCCAGCAGTTTAGGGACAGGGGTGAACAATGAGCAGTTCTTC	TRBD1	NA	TRBV28	TRBJ2-1
CASRSDRTANQPQHF	TGTGCCAGCAGGTCCGACAGGACCGCCAATCAGCCCCAGCATTTT	NA	NA	TRBV6-5	TRBJ1-5
CASSSVLDRGTYEQYF	TGTGCCAGCAGTTCCGTGTTAGACAGGGGGACCTACGAGCAGTACTTC	TRBD1	NA	TRBV28	TRBJ2-7
CASSVVGETQYF	TGTGCCAGCAGCGTAGTCGGTGAGACCCAGTACTTC	NA	NA	TRBV9	TRBJ2-5
CASSQLAGGGETQYF	TGCGCCAGCAGCCAACTAGCGGGAGGTGGGGAGACCCAGTACTTC	TRBD2	NA	TRBV4-1	TRBJ2-5
CASSQGTSGYNEQFF	TGCGCCAGCAGCCAAGGGACTAGCGGGTACAATGAGCAGTTCTTC	TRBD2	NA	TRBV5-1	TRBJ2-1
CASSLDSGDEQYF	TGTGCCAGCAGCTTAGATTCGGGGGACGAGCAGTACTTC	NA	NA	TRBV11-3	TRBJ2-7
CASSVSGEGPAYNEQFF	TGTGCCAGCAGCGTTTCAGGGGAGGGCCCGGCGTACAATGAGCAGTTCTTC	NA	once	TRBV9	TRBJ2-1
CASSGTSGRAYEQYF	TGTGCCAGCTCCGGGACTAGCGGGAGGGCCTACGAGCAGTACTTC	TRBD2	NA	TRBV2	TRBJ2-7
CASSQAMDTNSYEQYF	TGTGCCAGCAGCCAGGCAATGGACACGAACTCCTACGAGCAGTACTTC	NA	medium-sized	TRBV5-6	TRBJ2-7
CASSKIQGLVPYGYTF	TGTGCCAGTAGTAAAATACAGGGCCTAGTACCATATGGCTACACCTTC	NA	NA	TRBV19	TRBJ1-2
CASSYLDRERETQYF	TGTGCCAGCAGTTACCTCGACAGGGAGAGAGAGACCCAGTACTTC	TRBD1	NA	TRBV28	TRBJ2-5